This TCR beta chain came from a study of T cells in Graves' hyperthyroidism and ophthalmopathy. Study in general: Blood from the periphery was taken at initial diagnosis, before any treatment.

This CDR3 has 16 residues. V gave up 6 bases and J gave up 0 bases, with 16 bases separating them. Germline V gives CDR1 MNHNS, CDR2 SASEGT. There are many counts of this clonotype. Its antigen is as yet unknown. General study findings and limits: Most thyroid clonotypes that were expanded above 0.001 also turned up in blood. The authors' 13 V-J model separated ophthalmopathy from stable hyperthyroidism.

Amplification yielded TCR beta CDR3 regions, with RNA transcripts as the source. First-round RT-PCR targeting the TCR CDR3 was performed with the HTBI primer set. TCRdb reprocessed the multiplex PCR reads with MiXCR, giving one entry per CDR3 protein. In the table there are over 450,000 distinct CDR3 sequences, approximately 15% of which are singletons. Material for sequencing was blood. The chain is built from TRBV6-1 and TRBJ2-3; D call uncertain. The receptor comes from a woman aged 18 to 35 with Graves' hyperthyroidism. The CDR3 coding sequence is TGTGCCAGCAGCCCTTGGGGTCTTGGTAGCACAGATACGCAGTATTTT. Translated: CASSPWGLGSTDTQYF.